These T cell receptor beta chains were read from a single sample in a study of T cells in Graves' hyperthyroidism and ophthalmopathy. Using its own MiXCR run on the multiplex PCR reads, TCRdb lists one record per CDR3 protein. Among 45,000 to 55,000 distinct CDR3 sequences listed, approximately 50% were seen once. Material: peripheral blood or thyroid tissue (not recorded which). The source is a young man with Graves' hyperthyroidism. Each CDR3 is given with its conserved first and last residue. D genes are given only for firm matches. Expanded clones are given a class, and other clones once, few, many or no size at all.

V gene,D gene,clone size,CDR3 length,J gene,CDR3 DNA,CDR3 protein
TRBV7-9,.,.,14,TRBJ2-7,TGTGCCAGCAGCCTAGGGGCCGCCGGAGACGAGCAGTACTTC,CASSLGAAGDEQYF
TRBV15,.,.,15,TRBJ1-6,TGTGCCACCAGCAGAGATCGAACAGCCCAAAGGGTCCTCCACTTT,CATSRDRTAQRVLHF
TRBV29-1,TRBD1,.,14,TRBJ1-5,TGCAGCGTTGGGACAGGGGGCATCAATCAGCCCCAGCATTTT,CSVGTGGINQPQHF
TRBV15,TRBD1,once,15,TRBJ1-2,TGTGCCACCAGCAGAGATGGGACAGGAGGCTATGGCTACACCTTC,CATSRDGTGGYGYTF
TRBV9,TRBD1,.,14,TRBJ1-5,TGTGCCAGCAGCGCAGGGACAGGGCATCAGCCCCAGCATTTT,CASSAGTGHQPQHF
TRBV4-3,TRBD1,.,14,TRBJ1-1,TGCGCCAGCGGCAAGGGGACAGGGAGGAGTGAAGCTTCCTTT,CASGKGTGRSEASF
TRBV24-1,TRBD1,few,15,TRBJ1-2,TGTGCCACCAGTGACCCAGGGGGCCATGACTATGGCTACACCTTC,CATSDPGGHDYGYTF
TRBV20-1,TRBD2,once,14,TRBJ2-7,TGCAGTGCTGTACCCACTAGCGAGTACTACGAGCAGTACTTC,CSAVPTSEYYEQYF
TRBV29-1,.,.,12,TRBJ1-2,TGCAGCGTTGGGACAGCTAACTATGGCTACACCTTC,CSVGTANYGYTF
TRBV4-2,TRBD1,.,14,TRBJ1-6,TGTGCCAGCAGCATTGGACAGGGGGGTTCACCCCTCCACTTT,CASSIGQGGSPLHF
TRBV5-1,TRBD1,.,16,TRBJ2-2,TGCGCCAGCAGCTTGGAGGGGGCTCAGGACACCGGGGAGCTGTTTTTT,CASSLEGAQDTGELFF
TRBV6-2/TRBV6-3,TRBD1,many,15,TRBJ2-7,TGTGCCAGCACCCTCGGGGACAGGGGAGCCTACGAGCAGTACTTC,CASTLGDRGAYEQYF
TRBV19,.,many,12,TRBJ1-5,TGTGCCAGTAGTATAGGATGGCAACCCCAGCATTTT,CASSIGWQPQHF
TRBV5-6,TRBD1,few,20,TRBJ1-4,TGTGCCAGCAGCTTGGTGAAAATGGCCGGGACAGGGGAGATCGATGAAAAACTGTTTTTT,CASSLVKMAGTGEIDEKLFF
TRBV12-3/TRBV12-4,.,.,13,TRBJ2-7,TGTGCCAGCAGTTTAGGAGGGGGATACGAGCAGTACTTC,CASSLGGGYEQYF
TRBV9,.,many,15,TRBJ1-4,TGTGCCAGCAGCGTAGCGGGGAACACTAATGAAAAACTGTTTTTT,CASSVAGNTNEKLFF
TRBV20-1,.,.,13,TRBJ2-5,TGCAGTGCTACATGGATGGGGGAAGAGACCCAGTACTTC,CSATWMGEETQYF
TRBV3-1,TRBD2,many,18,TRBJ2-5,TGTGCCAGCAGCCAAGTCATATCCGGGACTAGAACACAAGAGACCCAGTACTTC,CASSQVISGTRTQETQYF
TRBV25-1,TRBD1,medium-sized,14,TRBJ1-1,TGTGCCAGCAGACAGGGGTGGGTGAACACTGAAGCTTTCTTT,CASRQGWVNTEAFF
TRBV29-1,.,.,15,TRBJ2-6,TGCAGCGCTGAGAGATATGCGTCGGGGGCCAACGTCCTGACTTTC,CSAERYASGANVLTF
TRBV12-3/TRBV12-4,TRBD1,.,18,TRBJ2-3,TGTGCCAGCAGTTTATACCACCCGGAACAGGGGGCGGGAGATACGCAGTATTTT,CASSLYHPEQGAGDTQYF
TRBV27,.,many,15,TRBJ1-5,TGTGCCAGCAGTTTAAACACCAGAGGCAATCAGCCCCAGCATTTT,CASSLNTRGNQPQHF
TRBV10-3,.,.,15,TRBJ2-6,TGTGCCATCAGTGGGCAGATCTCTGGGGCCAACGTCCTGACTTTC,CAISGQISGANVLTF
TRBV5-1,.,many,16,TRBJ1-1,TGCGCCAGCAGCTTGTTGGGCCCCGGGTATGCCACTGAAGCTTTCTTT,CASSLLGPGYATEAFF
TRBV9,.,once,15,TRBJ2-6,TGTGCCAGCAGCGCCACCGCGGGTCGGACCAACGTCCTGACTTTC,CASSATAGRTNVLTF
TRBV20-1,.,many,14,TRBJ2-7,TGCAGTGCTAGTGCCCCCAGGGCAGCTCGGGAGCAGTACTTC,CSASAPRAAREQYF
TRBV2,.,.,14,TRBJ1-5,TGTGCCAGCAGTGGGGGGCGAGGTCGTCAGCCCCAGCATTTT,CASSGGRGRQPQHF
TRBV25-1,.,.,13,TRBJ1-4,TGTGCCAGCAGCCCCATTAGGGAGGGAAAACTGTTTTTT,CASSPIREGKLFF
TRBV19,.,few,15,TRBJ1-5,TGTGCCAGTAGTACTGACAGGCTAAGGGATCAGCCCCAGCATTTT,CASSTDRLRDQPQHF
TRBV29-1,TRBD1,many,16,TRBJ2-2,TGCAGCGTTGAAATGAGGGGGCAGGGCGACACCGGGGAGCTGTTTTTT,CSVEMRGQGDTGELFF
TRBV28,.,few,10,TRBJ1-4,TGTGCCAGCAGAAATGAAAAACTGTTTTTT,CASRNEKLFF
TRBV3-1,.,many,12,TRBJ2-2,TGTGCCAGCAGCCAACTAGGTGGGGAGCTGTTTTTT,CASSQLGGELFF
TRBV2,TRBD1,.,12,TRBJ1-5,TGTGCCAGCAGTGAAAGGGACAGGGGTAGGCATTTT,CASSERDRGRHF
TRBV7-9,TRBD2,.,14,TRBJ2-7,TGTGCCAGCAGCCCCCTAGCCGGGGAGGGCGAGCAGTACTTC,CASSPLAGEGEQYF
TRBV29-1,.,.,12,TRBJ1-5,TGCAGCGTTGAAACCGGCAGTAGTAACCAGCATTTT,CSVETGSSNQHF
TRBV6-2/TRBV6-3,TRBD2,many,13,TRBJ2-3,TGTGCCAGCACTAGCGGGAGTTGGGATACGCAGTATTTT,CASTSGSWDTQYF
TRBV5-5,.,.,16,TRBJ1-2,TGCGCCAGCAGCTTTCGAGTGGTCAATGGGATCTATGGCTACACCTTC,CASSFRVVNGIYGYTF
TRBV20-1,.,many,13,TRBJ2-7,TGCAGTGCTGGAGTGTCGGGACACTACGAGCAGTACTTC,CSAGVSGHYEQYF
TRBV6-5,.,medium-sized,12,TRBJ2-7,TGTGCCAGCGGAACAGGGTTTCACGAGCAGTACTTC,CASGTGFHEQYF
TRBV15,.,.,14,TRBJ1-4,TGTGCCACCGGCAGACCGAATTTTAATGAAAACCTGTTCTTT,CATGRPNFNENLFF
TRBV14,.,.,11,TRBJ1-1,TGTGCCAGCAGCCGTTCCCGTTTAGCTTTCTTT,CASSRSRLAFF
TRBV2,TRBD2,.,16,TRBJ2-7,TGTGCCAGCAGCGTAGCTCCGACTAGCGGGAACTACGAGCAGTGCTTC,CASSVAPTSGNYEQCF
TRBV20-1,TRBD2,.,14,TRBJ2-7,TGCAGTGCTAGAGCCCTAACGGGGGGCTACGAGCAGTACTTC,CSARALTGGYEQYF
TRBV29-1,TRBD2,many,14,TRBJ2-2,TGCAGCGTTACTAGCGGGAGGGCCGCCGGGGAGCTGTTTTTT,CSVTSGRAAGELFF
TRBV7-9,TRBD1,.,15,TRBJ2-7,TGTGCCAGCGGCCTCCGGGACAGGGGGTACTACGAGCAGTACTTC,CASGLRDRGYYEQYF
TRBV29-1,.,.,14,TRBJ1-5,TGCAGCGTATTTGCTTCCCTGGGCAATCAGCCCCAGCATTTT,CSVFASLGNQPQHF
TRBV19,.,many,14,TRBJ2-3,TGTGCCAGTAGTATTCGGGGGCCCACAGATACGCAGTATTTT,CASSIRGPTDTQYF
TRBV9,.,once,14,TRBJ1-5,TGTGCCAGCAGCGTAGCAGGGGAGGCTCAGCCCCAGCATTTT,CASSVAGEAQPQHF
TRBV29-1,.,.,13,TRBJ2-7,TGCAGCGTTGAAGAGGGGCAGGGGCGCGAGCAGTACTTC,CSVEEGQGREQYF
TRBV7-2,TRBD1,.,13,TRBJ1-2,TGTGCCAGCAGCAACAGGGGGCTCGGTGGCTACACCTTC,CASSNRGLGGYTF
TRBV10-3,TRBD2,few,15,TRBJ2-7,TGTGCCATCAGTGATGGGGAGGGGACGGCGAGCGAGCAGTACTTC,CAISDGEGTASEQYF
TRBV10-2,.,.,13,TRBJ1-1,TGCGCCAGCAGTGAGGACGGCAACACTGAAGCTTTCTTT,CASSEDGNTEAFF
TRBV5-1,.,many,14,TRBJ1-4,TGCGCCAGCAGCGAGGACGCCCTCGGGGAAAAACTGTTTTTT,CASSEDALGEKLFF
TRBV28,.,.,11,TRBJ2-7,TGTGCCAGCAGTTTAGCGTACGAGCAGTACTTC,CASSLAYEQYF
TRBV9,.,many,11,TRBJ1-2,TGTGCCAGCAGCGCCGCGGATGGCTACACCTTC,CASSAADGYTF